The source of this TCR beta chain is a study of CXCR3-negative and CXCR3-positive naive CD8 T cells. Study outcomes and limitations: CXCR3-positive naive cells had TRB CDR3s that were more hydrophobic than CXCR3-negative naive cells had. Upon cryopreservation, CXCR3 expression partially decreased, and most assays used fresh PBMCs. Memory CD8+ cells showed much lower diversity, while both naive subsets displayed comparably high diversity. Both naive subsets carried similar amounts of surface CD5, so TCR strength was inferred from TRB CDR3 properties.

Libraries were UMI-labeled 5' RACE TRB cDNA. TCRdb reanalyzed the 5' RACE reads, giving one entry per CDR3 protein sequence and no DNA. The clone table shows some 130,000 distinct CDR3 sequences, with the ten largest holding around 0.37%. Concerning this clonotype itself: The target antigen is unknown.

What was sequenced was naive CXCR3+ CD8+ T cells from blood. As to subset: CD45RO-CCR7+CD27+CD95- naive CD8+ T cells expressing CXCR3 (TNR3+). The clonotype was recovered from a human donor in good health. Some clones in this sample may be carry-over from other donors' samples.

The CDR3 here is CASGGLAGGTDTQYF. The chain uses TRBV5-1 and TRBJ2-3; the TRBD2 assignment by TCRdb is unverifiable without DNA. Germline assignment: CDR1 SGHRS and CDR2 YFSETQ. This CDR3 comprises 15 residues.